This entry is about one TCR beta chain. Its binding antigen is unknown. No per-base quality is available; no much larger clone lies one base away. Each collaborating institution followed its own protocols to collect whole blood in K2EDTA tubes. For TCRbeta analysis, collaborator samples were shipped as frozen whole blood, as isolated PBMCs, or as DNA extracted from either sample type. The immunoSEQ Assay, a bias-controlled multiplex PCR, was used to amplify TCRbeta CDR3 regions from genomic DNA. In the original analysis: The number of nucleated cells in each sample was estimated by amplification of reference gene primers within the assay. Sequence reads were collapsed and filtered to measure the absolute abundance of every unique TCRbeta CDR3 rearrangement. For each sample, productive Simpson clonality was calculated as the square root of Simpson's diversity index across productive rearrangements. TCRdb took over this immuneACCESS table, retaining in-frame rearrangements with V and J assigned. Such tables are incomplete; in checked studies, under half of the missing clones stem from an unresolved V gene, and the remainder is unexplained. That table furnishes V, J and clone size, whereas the DNA furnished D and trimming. The sample table records fewer than 250,000 clones; roughly four fifths of these occur just once. The top ten hold around 4% of the sample.

This specimen comes from a study of blood T cell repertoires in COVID-19 (dated by TCRdb to about 2020). With respect to the entire study: The collaborator samples originated in the United States, Italy and Spain and spanned the acute and convalescent phases of COVID-19. The prospective study material was composed of cDNA or gDNA derived from T cells, B-cell-depleted T cells, or PBMCs. The dataset comprised deeply sampled blood TCRbeta repertoires from subjects exposed to, actively infected with, or recovered from COVID-19. A freely available public database, intended as a resource for researchers studying the immune response to SARS-CoV-2, is where the repertoires were released. Samples were obtained from the ongoing ImmuneRACE study (first 160 participants) and from over a thousand subjects provided by 6 global collaborators. A de-identified subject ID, COVID-19 status, age in years and sex were almost always included in the sample metadata. Where available, HLA class I and class II types were taken from metadata supplied by the sample provider and were not determined by assay-based typing.

The CDR3 runs 18 residues from the cysteine to the phenylalanine. Left in the record is the CDR3 DNA by itself, 54 bases read in frame from the first base. The germline V gene (reference sequence) yields LNHDA for CDR1 and SQIVND for CDR2. Here V drops 6 bases and J drops 0 bases, and the junction holds 11 bases not matched to any gene. General conclusions and limits of the study: How much clinical and demographic metadata was included differed by source and by participant, and the metadata was provided uncurated.

Sample: peripheral blood. Recombination connected TRBV19 to TRBJ2-6, with 7 bases in between that match TRBD1. The receptor's source is a man aged 50 to 59 with acute or convalescent COVID-19. The CDR3 amino acid sequence is: CASRSRTGASSGANVLTF. The base sequence is TGTGCCAGTAGGTCTAGGACAGGCGCCAGCTCTGGGGCCAACGTCCTGACTTTC. The reference TRBV19 and TRBJ2-6 proteins fill in what lies around the CDR3, so the full variable domain reads DGGITQSPKYLFRKEGQNVTLSCEQNLNHDAMYWYRQDPGQGLRLIYYSQIVNDFQKGDIAEGYSVSREKKESFPLTVTSAQKNPTAFYLCASRSRTGASSGANVLTFGAGSRLTVL.